The clone carrying this T cell receptor (beta chain) was counted only a few times. Its specificity is unknown. Amplification of TCR beta CDR3 regions used RNA as the template. The HTBI primer set was used in a first-round RT-PCR of the TCR CDR3. TCRdb processed the multiplex PCR reads anew with MiXCR; each CDR3 protein has one entry. Altogether approximately 350,000 distinct CDR3 sequences are present, nearly 15% being singletons, with the ten largest covering under 25%. The record originates from a study of T cells in Graves' hyperthyroidism and ophthalmopathy. Study-level findings and limits: Ophthalmopathy and stable hyperthyroidism were told apart by a 13 V-J model. Model predictions of ophthalmopathy came a median about 6.3 months before onset.

CDR1 and CDR2 from the germline V gene are SGHNT and YENEEA. CDR3 length: 17 amino acids. V shed 1 base and J shed 5 bases, with 18 bases lying between them. The authors took PBMCs from 8.5 to 10 ml fresh peripheral blood. The sample taken for sequencing was blood. This chain links TRBV11-3 with TRBJ2-1, with D possibly TRBD1 on 5 matching bases. The sequence was collected from a woman in her sixties or seventies with Graves' ophthalmopathy. The CDR3 DNA follows: TGTGCCAGCAGCTTAGTTCTTGGGGCAGGTAAACACAATGAGCAGTTCTTC. It translates to CASSLVLGAGKHNEQFF.